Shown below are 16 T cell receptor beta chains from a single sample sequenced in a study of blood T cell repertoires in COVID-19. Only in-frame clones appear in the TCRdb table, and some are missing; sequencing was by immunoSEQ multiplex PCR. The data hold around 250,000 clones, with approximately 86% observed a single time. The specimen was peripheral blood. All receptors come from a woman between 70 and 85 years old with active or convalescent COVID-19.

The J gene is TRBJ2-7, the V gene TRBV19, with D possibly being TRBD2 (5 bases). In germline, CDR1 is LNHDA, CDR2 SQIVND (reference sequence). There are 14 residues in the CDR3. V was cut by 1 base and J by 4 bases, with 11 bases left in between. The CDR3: CASSIGLGDYEQYF. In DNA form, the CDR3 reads TGTGCCAGTAGTATAGGTCTCGGGGATTACGAGCAGTACTTC.

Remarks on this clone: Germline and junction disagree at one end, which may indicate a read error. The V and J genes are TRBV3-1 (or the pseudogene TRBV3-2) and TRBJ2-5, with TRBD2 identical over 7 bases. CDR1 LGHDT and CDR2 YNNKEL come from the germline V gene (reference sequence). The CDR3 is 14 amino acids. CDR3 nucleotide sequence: TGTGCCAGCAGCCAAGTATTCATGGGGGGAGGGGACCACTTC. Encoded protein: CASSQVFMGGGDHF.

The DNA of the CDR3 is TGCGCCAGCAGCCAGGGCGGGGGGGGAGCAGATACGCAGTATTTT. This codes for CASSQGGGGADTQYF. The V call is TRBV4-1, the J call TRBJ2-3, with 9 bases matching TRBD2. Trimming took 3 bases from V and 4 from J; bases not matched to a gene: 5. The CDR3 has 15 residues. Germline CDR1 and CDR2: MGHRA and YSYEKL.

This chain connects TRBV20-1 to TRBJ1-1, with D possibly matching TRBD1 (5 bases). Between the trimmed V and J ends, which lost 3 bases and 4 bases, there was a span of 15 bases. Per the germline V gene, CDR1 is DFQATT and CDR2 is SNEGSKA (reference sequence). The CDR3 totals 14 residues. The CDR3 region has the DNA TGCAGTGCTAGTCGGGGGGAGGCGAGCACTGAAGCTTTCTTT. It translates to CSASRGEASTEAFF.

This CDR3 reads CASSLFSGQGADTQYF. CDR3 nucleotides: TGTGCCAGCAGCTTGTTTTCTGGACAGGGGGCTGATACGCAGTATTTT. The chain has TRBV5-4 and TRBJ2-3; 11 bases are shared with TRBD1. The V and J ends lost 1 base and 6 bases, in that order; junction bases with no gene match: 7. The CDR3 loop spans 16 amino acids. Germline CDR1 is SGHNT and CDR2 is YYREEE (reference sequence).

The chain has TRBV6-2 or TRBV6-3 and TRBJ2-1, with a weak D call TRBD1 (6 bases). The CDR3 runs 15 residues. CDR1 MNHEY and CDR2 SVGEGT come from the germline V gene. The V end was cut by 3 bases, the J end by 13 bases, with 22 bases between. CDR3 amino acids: CASSYGRNRVAVQFF. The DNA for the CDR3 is TGTGCCAGCAGTTATGGAAGGAACAGGGTCGCAGTTCAGTTCTTC.

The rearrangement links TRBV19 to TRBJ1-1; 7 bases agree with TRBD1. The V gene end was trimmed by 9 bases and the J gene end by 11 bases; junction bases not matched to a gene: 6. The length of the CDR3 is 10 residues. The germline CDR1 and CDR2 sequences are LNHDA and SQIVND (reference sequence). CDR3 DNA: TGTGCCAGCCGACAGGGTGAGGCTTTCTTT. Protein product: CASRQGEAFF. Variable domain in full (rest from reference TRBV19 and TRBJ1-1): DGGITQSPKYLFRKEGQNVTLSCEQNLNHDAMYWYRQDPGQGLRLIYYSQIVNDFQKGDIAEGYSVSREKKESFPLTVTSAQKNPTAFYLCASRQGEAFFGQGTRLTVV.

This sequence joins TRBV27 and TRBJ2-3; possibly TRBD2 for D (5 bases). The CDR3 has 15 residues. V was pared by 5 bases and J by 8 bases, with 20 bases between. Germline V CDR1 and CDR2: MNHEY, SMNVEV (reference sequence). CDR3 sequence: CASSPRTGPTGTQYF. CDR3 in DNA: TGTGCCAGCAGTCCCAGGACTGGCCCCACGGGTACGCAGTATTTT.

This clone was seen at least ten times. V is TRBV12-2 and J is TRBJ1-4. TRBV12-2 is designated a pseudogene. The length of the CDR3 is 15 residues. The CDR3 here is CASRPGGATNEKLFF. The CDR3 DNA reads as TGTGCAAGTCGACCAGGCGGGGCGACTAATGAAAAACTGTTTTTT.

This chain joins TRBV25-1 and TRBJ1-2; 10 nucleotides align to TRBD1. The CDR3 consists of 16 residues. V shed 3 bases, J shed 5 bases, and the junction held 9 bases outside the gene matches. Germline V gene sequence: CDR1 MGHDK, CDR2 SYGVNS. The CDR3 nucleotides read TGTGCCAGCAGTGACCCGGGACAGGGGACTCTATATGGCTACACCTTC. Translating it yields CASSDPGQGTLYGYTF.

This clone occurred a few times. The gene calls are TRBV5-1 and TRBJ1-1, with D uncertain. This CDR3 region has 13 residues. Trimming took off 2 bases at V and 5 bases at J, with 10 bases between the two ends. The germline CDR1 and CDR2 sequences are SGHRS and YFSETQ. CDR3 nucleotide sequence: TGCGCCAGCAGCTTAACTCGGGGTACTGAAGCTTTCTTT. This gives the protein CASSLTRGTEAFF.

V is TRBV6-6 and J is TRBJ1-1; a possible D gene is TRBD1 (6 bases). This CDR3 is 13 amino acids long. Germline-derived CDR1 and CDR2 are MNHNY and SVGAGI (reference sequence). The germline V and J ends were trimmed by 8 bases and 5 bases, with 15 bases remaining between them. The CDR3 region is CASQGQGTTEAFF. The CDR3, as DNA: TGTGCCAGCCAAGGTCAGGGGACAACTGAAGCTTTCTTT.

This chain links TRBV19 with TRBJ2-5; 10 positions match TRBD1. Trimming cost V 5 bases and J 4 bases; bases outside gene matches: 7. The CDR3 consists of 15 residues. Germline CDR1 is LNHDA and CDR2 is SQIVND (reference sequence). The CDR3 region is CASSPRTGGVETQYF. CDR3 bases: TGTGCCAGTAGTCCAAGGACAGGGGGAGTAGAGACCCAGTACTTC.

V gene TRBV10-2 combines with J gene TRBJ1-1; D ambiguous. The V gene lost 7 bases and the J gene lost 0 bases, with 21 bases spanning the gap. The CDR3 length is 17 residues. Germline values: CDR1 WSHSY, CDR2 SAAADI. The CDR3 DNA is TGCGCCAGCAAGCCTAGGACGGGAGATGGGATGAACACTGAAGCTTTCTTT. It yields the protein CASKPRTGDGMNTEAFF.

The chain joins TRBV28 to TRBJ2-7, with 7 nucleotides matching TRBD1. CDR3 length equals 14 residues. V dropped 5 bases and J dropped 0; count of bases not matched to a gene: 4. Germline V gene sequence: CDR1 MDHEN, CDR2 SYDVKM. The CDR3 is CASSPGGPSYEQYF. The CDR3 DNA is TGTGCCAGCAGTCCAGGGGGACCCTCCTACGAGCAGTACTTC.

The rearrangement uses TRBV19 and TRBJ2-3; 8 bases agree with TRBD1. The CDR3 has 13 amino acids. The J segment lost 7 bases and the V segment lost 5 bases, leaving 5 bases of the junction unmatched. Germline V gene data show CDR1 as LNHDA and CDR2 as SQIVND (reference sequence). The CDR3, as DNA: TGTGCCAGTAGTCCTCAGGGGGCATATACGCAGTATTTT. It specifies CASSPQGAYTQYF.